One sample yielded the 10 T cell receptor beta chains listed below, sequenced in a study of CD8+ T cells in alopecia areata. Once RNA had been extracted, it was reverse transcribed into cDNA to act as the sequencing template. Sequencing used immunoSEQ multiplex PCR; TCRdb keeps in-frame clones, though not all of them. Among hundreds of thousands of clones listed, around three fifths were seen once. The sample here was CD4+ T cells sorted from blood, taken at week 0. The receptor set was obtained from a human donor with alopecia areata.

The chain links TRBV5-6 to TRBJ1-2; 7 bases map to TRBD1. With 4 bases clipped from V and 4 bases from J, the junction kept 4 bases outside the gene matches. Germline V gives CDR1 SGHDT, CDR2 YYEEEE. The CDR3 consists of 13 residues. The CDR3 sequence: CASSGGQPYGYTF. The CDR3 nucleotides are TGTGCCAGCAGCGGGGGACAGCCCTATGGCTACACCTTC.

This chain joins TRBV2 and TRBJ1-2; D call uncertain. This CDR3 spans 12 amino acids. V was clipped by 6 bases and J by 2 bases, with 7 bases between them. Germline CDR1 and CDR2: SNHLY and FYNNEI. The CDR3 DNA reads TGTGCCAGCAGGGCAGGAAACTATGGCTACACCTTC. Translated, it gives CASRAGNYGYTF.

The V gene is TRBV29-1, the J gene TRBJ2-7; D possibly corresponds to TRBD2 (5 bases). The CDR3 runs 14 residues. Trimming removed 7 bases from V and 0 bases from J, with 16 bases in between. The germline V gene encodes CDR1 SQVTM and CDR2 ANQGSEA. The CDR3 DNA sequence: TGCAGCGCTGGCGGGTCGAGGTTCTCCTACGAGCAGTACTTC. Residues: CSAGGSRFSYEQYF.

This sequence joins TRBV4-2 and TRBJ1-5; TRBD1 is a possible D gene (6 bases). Germline CDR1 reads LGHNA; CDR2 reads YNFKEQ. The CDR3 totals 15 residues. Trimming stripped 0 bases from V and 0 bases from J, with 6 bases between. CDR3 sequence: CASSQDRGSNQPQHF. In DNA form, the CDR3 reads TGTGCCAGCAGCCAAGACAGGGGTAGCAATCAGCCCCAGCATTTT.

A few counts support this clone. This rearrangement joins TRBV25-1 to TRBJ1-2, with 7 bases lining up with TRBD1. V was pared by 2 bases and J by 4 bases, with 1 base of the junction left unmatched. Per the germline V gene, CDR1 is MGHDK and CDR2 is SYGVNS. The CDR3 consists of 13 residues. The CDR3 sequence is CASSEGTVYGYTF. The CDR3 nucleotides read TGTGCCAGCAGTGAAGGGACAGTCTATGGCTACACCTTC.

The chain is built from TRBV10-3 and TRBJ2-1; D gene ambiguous. The germline V gene has CDR1 ENHRY and CDR2 SYGVKD. This CDR3 is built from 13 residues. Trimming pared 6 bases from V and 0 bases from J, leaving 6 bases between. This CDR3 reads CAIRGSSYNEQFF. DNA of the CDR3: TGTGCCATCAGGGGCAGCTCCTACAATGAGCAGTTCTTC.

The J gene is TRBJ2-7, the V gene TRBV6-5, with D uncertain. The CDR3 is 14 residues long. In germline, CDR1 is MNHEY, CDR2 SVGAGI. Trimming stripped 0 bases from V and 7 bases from J, with 13 bases between. The CDR3: CASSYSSATREQYF. The CDR3 nucleotides are TGTGCCAGCAGTTACTCCAGCGCAACGAGGGAGCAGTACTTC.

The genes are TRBV19 and TRBJ1-4, with 7 bases aligning to TRBD1. Germline V lookup: CDR1 LNHDA, CDR2 SQIVND (reference sequence). There are 13 residues in the CDR3. After removal of 10 bases from V and 7 bases from J, the junction contained 9 bases not matched to a gene. CDR3 protein: CATSGQASEKLFF. DNA of the CDR3: TGTGCCACCTCCGGACAGGCTAGTGAAAAACTGTTTTTT.

The chain is built from TRBV29-1 and TRBJ1-1, with D possibly matching TRBD1 (6 bases). Trimming cost V 6 bases and J 6 bases, with 8 bases left between them. This CDR3 spans 10 amino acids. From germline, CDR1 is SQVTM and CDR2 ANQGSEA. The CDR3 sequence is CSVRTAEAFF. CDR3 nucleotide sequence: TGCAGCGTCAGGACAGCTGAAGCTTTCTTT.

The chain combines TRBV4-1 with TRBJ1-2; TRBD1 aligns across 8 bases. Germline V gives CDR1 MGHRA, CDR2 YSYEKL. Unmatched junction bases numbered 12, after V lost 1 base and J lost 8 bases. CDR3 size: 16 residues. This chain's CDR3 is CASSQVVPDRGTGYTF. CDR3 in DNA: TGCGCCAGCAGCCAAGTGGTTCCTGACAGGGGCACAGGCTACACCTTC.